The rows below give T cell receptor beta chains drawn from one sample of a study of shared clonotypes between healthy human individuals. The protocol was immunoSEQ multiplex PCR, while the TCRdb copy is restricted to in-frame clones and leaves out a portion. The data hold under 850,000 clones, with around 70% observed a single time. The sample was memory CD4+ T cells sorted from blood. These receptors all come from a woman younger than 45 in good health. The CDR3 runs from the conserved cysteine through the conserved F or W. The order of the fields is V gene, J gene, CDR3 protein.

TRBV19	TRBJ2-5	CASSMFLSLAGFTETQYF
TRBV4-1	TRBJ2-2	CASSQDQTITGELFF
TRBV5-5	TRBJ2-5	CASSGLRPGQETQYF
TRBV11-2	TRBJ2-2	CASSSWGTGDTGELFF
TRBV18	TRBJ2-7	CASSPRDHGEQYF
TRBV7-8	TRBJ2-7	CASSQGFDSYEQYF
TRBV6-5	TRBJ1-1	CASSLRRDLNTEAFF
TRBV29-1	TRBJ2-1	CSVLGRSGDEQFF
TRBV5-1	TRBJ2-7	CASGNSSAYYEQYF
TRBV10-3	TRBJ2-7	CAIRQTSGSYEQYF
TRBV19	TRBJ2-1	CASSSGGLAAPYNEQFF
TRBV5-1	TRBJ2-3	CASSEGTRQTDTQYF
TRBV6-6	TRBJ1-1	CASRGPSEAFF
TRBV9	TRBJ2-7	CASSGTSGGFSEQYF